These 25 T cell receptor beta chains originate from one sample sequenced in a study of T cells in Graves' hyperthyroidism and ophthalmopathy. RNA transcripts served as the template for amplifying TCR beta CDR3 regions. An initial round of RT-PCR targeting the TCR CDR3 relied on the HTBI primer set. One entry per CDR3 protein, called by TCRdb with MiXCR from the multiplex PCR reads. The sample holds about 350,000 distinct CDR3 sequences; roughly an eighth are singletons and the top ten take roughly 33%. Sequencing used blood. All receptors come from a woman in her forties with Graves' ophthalmopathy.

This clonotype appeared many times. The J gene is TRBJ1-2, the V gene TRBV20-1, with a weak D call TRBD1 (5 bases). The germline V gene has CDR1 DFQATT and CDR2 SNEGSKA (reference sequence). This CDR3 has 15 residues. The ends were cut back, 0 bases at V and 3 bases at J, with 14 bases in the middle. DNA for the CDR3: TGCAGTGCTAGAGATCGAGGGGCGGGAGACTATGGCTACACCTTC. It is translated as CSARDRGAGDYGYTF.

The genes are TRBV5-5 and TRBJ2-7; 8 bases match TRBD1. CDR3 length: 14 amino acids. Looked up from germline, CDR1 is SGHKS and CDR2 is YYEKEE (reference sequence). After removal of 3 bases from V and 5 bases from J, the junction contained 7 bases not matched to a gene. CDR3 DNA: TGTGCCAGCAGCTCTACGGACAGGGAGCACGAGCAGTACTTC. Amino acid sequence: CASSSTDREHEQYF.

To note about this clonotype: Possible read error: a much larger clone is one base away. This chain connects TRBV6-1 to TRBJ2-7; no reliable D call. The CDR3 runs to 12 residues. CDR1 and CDR2 from the germline V gene are MNHNS and SASEGT. V lost 8 bases and J 5 bases, leaving 13 bases between the germline ends. CDR3 in DNA: TGTGCCAGCCTAGAGGTGCTCAACGAGCAGTACTTC. It translates to CASLEVLNEQYF.

Many counts were recorded for this clonotype. This chain joins TRBV20-1 and TRBJ1-1; a weak D match, TRBD1 (5 bases). V was shortened by 1 base and J by 5 bases, with 14 bases between the two germline ends. The CDR3 extends over 14 amino acids. Germline V CDR1 and CDR2: DFQATT, SNEGSKA (reference sequence). The CDR3 region has the DNA TGCAGTGCTAGAGTACGTGGGGCGGTAACTGAAGCTTTCTTT. This encodes CSARVRGAVTEAFF.

This clonotype occurred many times. The chain recombines TRBV19 with TRBJ2-1; TRBD2 aligns across 7 bases. Germline V gene sequence: CDR1 LNHDA, CDR2 SQIVND (reference sequence). There are 16 residues in the CDR3. J lost 2 bases, V lost 5 bases, and 9 bases had no gene match. CDR3 in DNA: TGTGCCAGTAGTCTATCAGCGGGATTCCCCTACAATGAGCAGTTCTTC. This sequence encodes CASSLSAGFPYNEQFF.

This clonotype was observed many times. V usage is TRBV2 and J usage is TRBJ1-5; D remains ambiguous. This CDR3 spans 14 amino acids. Trimming removed 6 bases at V and 2 bases at J, with 11 bases between. Germline CDR1 is SNHLY and CDR2 is FYNNEI. CDR3 amino acids: CASSVDTGNQPQHF. The CDR3 bases are TGTGCCAGCAGCGTAGACACCGGCAATCAGCCCCAGCATTTT. The full variable domain, in which reference TRBV2 and TRBJ1-5 provide the parts outside the CDR3, is EPEVTQTPSHQVTQMGQEVILRCVPISNHLYFYWYRQILGQKVEFLVSFYNNEISEKSEIFDDQFSVERPDGSNFTLKIRSTKLEDSAMYFCASSVDTGNQPQHFGDGTRLSIL.

This clonotype has a handful of counts. The rearrangement uses TRBV5-4 and TRBJ2-3, with unresolved D. The germline V and J ends were trimmed by 0 bases and 2 bases, with 13 bases remaining between them. This CDR3 comprises 16 residues. Germline CDR1 SGHNT, CDR2 YYREEE (reference sequence). The CDR3 sequence is CASSLDPDGFTDTQYF. In DNA, the CDR3 is TGTGCCAGCAGCTTGGATCCGGACGGATTCACAGATACGCAGTATTTT.

This clonotype was counted many times. This rearrangement joins TRBV20-1 to TRBJ2-1, with 11 bases identical to TRBD2. CDR1 is DFQATT and CDR2 is SNEGSKA in the germline V gene (reference sequence). The CDR3 has 15 residues. J gave up 8 bases and V 0 bases, and 6 bases lay outside the gene matches. The CDR3 DNA is TGCAGTGCTAGAGAACTAGCGGGAGTGAGCGATGAGCAGTTCTTC. As protein: CSARELAGVSDEQFF.

As regards this clonotype: A read error may be the cause here, since a much bigger clone is one base away. The V and J genes are TRBV6-9 and TRBJ2-1, with 8 bases identical to TRBD1. CDR3 length: 13 amino acids. V lost 8 bases, J lost 9 bases, and 9 bases stayed unmatched. The germline V gene encodes CDR1 MNHGY and CDR2 SVAAGI. The CDR3 sequence: CASGSDRGSEQFF. The CDR3 DNA sequence: TGTGCCAGCGGTTCTGACAGGGGCAGTGAGCAGTTCTTC.

J is TRBJ2-5 and V is TRBV4-1; no reliable D call. V was pared by 4 bases and J by 1 base, with 10 bases between. The CDR3 spans 14 residues. Per the germline V gene, CDR1 is MGHRA and CDR2 is YSYEKL. The DNA of the CDR3 is TGCGCCAGCAGCCGTTCGGGCCTCCAAGAGACCCAGTACTTC. It encodes CASSRSGLQETQYF.

The chain employs TRBV7-9 and TRBJ2-2; D is unclear. The CDR3 runs to 17 residues. The V end lost 4 bases, the J end lost 1 base, and 16 bases lay between the germline ends. CDR1 is SEHNR and CDR2 is FQNEAQ in the germline V gene (reference sequence). CDR3 nucleotides: TGTGCCAGCAGCTCCCGCCACAGACCAAAGAACACCGGGGAGCTGTTTTTT. This encodes CASSSRHRPKNTGELFF.

This clonotype was detected ten times or more. V is TRBV28 and J is TRBJ2-1, with 8 bases lining up with TRBD1. V gave up 6 bases and J gave up 1 base; unmatched junction bases: 17. The CDR3 runs 19 residues. Germline-derived CDR1 and CDR2 are MDHEN and SYDVKM. The CDR3 region has the DNA TGTGCCAGCAGCCTTTTGACAGGGGCCGAAGGGGATTCCTACAATGAGCAGTTCTTC. It encodes CASSLLTGAEGDSYNEQFF.

Many counts were recorded for this clonotype. This chain links TRBV19 with TRBJ2-3; weak D call: TRBD2 (6 bases). V was pared by 1 base and J by 3 bases, with 8 bases between. Looked up from germline, CDR1 is LNHDA and CDR2 is SQIVND (reference sequence). The CDR3 totals 14 residues. The CDR3 sequence is CASSIALATDTQYF. Here the CDR3 DNA reads TGTGCCAGTAGTATAGCTCTAGCGACAGATACGCAGTATTTT.

Many counts were recorded for this clonotype. The chain employs TRBV20-1 and TRBJ2-7, with 9 bases identical to TRBD1. The CDR3 sequence is 15 residues long. V gave up 4 bases and J gave up 0 bases; unmatched junction bases: 7. Germline V lookup: CDR1 DFQATT, CDR2 SNEGSKA (reference sequence). The CDR3, as DNA: TGCAGTGCTAAAGGACAGGGGTTCTCCTCCTACGAGCAGTACTTC. The encoded protein is CSAKGQGFSSYEQYF.

This clonotype showed up many times. The chain couples TRBV28 to TRBJ2-5; maybe TRBD1 (5 bases). Trimming pared 6 bases from V and 4 bases from J, leaving 9 bases between. CDR1 is MDHEN and CDR2 is SYDVKM in the germline V gene. This CDR3 spans 12 amino acids. CDR3 loop: CASSRVGETQYF. The CDR3 DNA sequence: TGTGCCAGCAGCAGGGTGGGAGAGACCCAGTACTTC. Full variable domain (remainder filled in from reference TRBV28 and TRBJ2-5): DVKVTQSSRYLVKRTGEKVFLECVQDMDHENMFWYRQDPGLGLRLIYFSYDVKMKEKGDIPEGYSVSREKKERFSLILESASTNQTSMYLCASSRVGETQYFGPGTRLLVL.

V gene TRBV4-1 combines with J gene TRBJ1-1; TRBD1 might be the D (6 bases). Between the trimmed V and J ends, which lost 5 bases and 1 base, there was a span of 11 bases. The CDR3 runs to 14 residues. The V gene's germline CDR1 is MGHRA and CDR2 YSYEKL. CDR3 in amino acids: CASSINRANTEAFF. Written as DNA, the CDR3 is TGCGCCAGCAGCATAAACAGGGCGAACACTGAAGCTTTCTTT.

There are many counts of this clonotype. This sequence joins TRBV27 and TRBJ2-1; 8 nucleotides line up with TRBD2. Germline assignment: CDR1 MNHEY and CDR2 SMNVEV (reference sequence). This CDR3 has 15 amino acids. With 5 bases clipped from V and 6 bases from J, the junction kept 9 bases outside the gene matches. CDR3 nucleotide sequence: TGTGCCAGCAGTCTAGGACTAGCAGGTTTCAATGAGCAGTTCTTC. Its translation: CASSLGLAGFNEQFF.

This clonotype was observed many times. The chain couples TRBV11-3 to TRBJ1-2; 8 bases fit TRBD1. V shed 6 bases, J shed 3 bases, and the junction held 21 bases outside the gene matches. The CDR3 has 19 residues. The germline V gene has CDR1 SGHNT and CDR2 YENEEA. The CDR3 region has the DNA TGTGCCAGCAGACTTACGTCCGAGCACACAGGGGGACAAGACTATGGCTACACCTTC. Protein: CASRLTSEHTGGQDYGYTF.

The chain couples TRBV7-9 to TRBJ1-2; weak D call: TRBD1 (6 bases). The CDR3 loop spans 15 amino acids. Per the germline V gene, CDR1 is SEHNR and CDR2 is FQNEAQ (reference sequence). The V and J ends lost 1 base and 7 bases respectively, with 16 bases between them. Written as DNA, the CDR3 is TGTGCCAGCAGCTTAGAGTCAACGGGGGGCACTGGCTACACCTTC. Its protein product is CASSLESTGGTGYTF.

The chain employs TRBV11-2 and TRBJ2-7; 12 bases fit TRBD2. CDR3 length: 14 residues. V shed 5 bases, J shed 4 bases, and the junction held 3 bases outside the gene matches. Germline loops: CDR1 SGHAT, CDR2 FQNNGV. The CDR3 reads CASSKTSGRYEQYF. In nucleotides, the CDR3 is TGTGCCAGCAGCAAGACTAGCGGGAGATACGAGCAGTACTTC.

Many counts were recorded for this clonotype. The gene calls are TRBV27 and TRBJ1-1, with D tentatively TRBD1 (5 bases). V gave up 4 bases and J gave up 8 bases, with 20 bases separating them. CDR1 and CDR2 from the germline V gene are MNHEY and SMNVEV (reference sequence). The CDR3 length is 15 residues. The CDR3 DNA reads as TGTGCCAGCAGTTCCCACAGGATGGGGCGTGGGGAAGCTTTCTTT. Protein product: CASSSHRMGRGEAFF.

This clonotype was counted a single time. This chain connects TRBV20-1 to TRBJ2-1; TRBD2 might be the D (6 bases). V lost 0 bases, J lost 6 bases, and 18 bases lay in between. There are 16 residues in the CDR3. Germline CDR1 and CDR2: DFQATT and SNEGSKA (reference sequence). The CDR3 loop reads CSARDSGRVNCNEQFF. In DNA form, the CDR3 reads TGCAGTGCTAGAGACTCCGGGAGAGTGAACTGCAATGAGCAGTTCTTC.

This clonotype was seen at least ten times. The chain links TRBV12-3 or TRBV12-4 to TRBJ2-5; 7 bases agree with TRBD1. J lost 1 base, V lost 5 bases, and 4 bases had no gene match. This CDR3 comprises 14 residues. CDR3 in DNA: TGTGCCAGCAGTCCAGACAGGGTCCAAGAGACCCAGTACTTC. Translating gives CASSPDRVQETQYF.

In its sample, this clonotype was seen many times. The rearrangement links TRBV6-1 to TRBJ2-5; D unclear. The germline CDR1 and CDR2 sequences are MNHNS and SASEGT. Deletions cut 6 bases from V and 5 bases from J, with 10 bases between. This CDR3 is built from 12 residues. The CDR3 DNA follows: TGTGCCAGCAGGGGAAAATCGGAGACCCAGTACTTC. Protein: CASRGKSETQYF.

This clonotype was picked up many times. The V call is TRBV7-2, the J call TRBJ2-6; TRBD2 matches at 12 bases. Germline values: CDR1 SGHTA, CDR2 FQGNSA. The ends lost 5 bases at V and 3 bases at J; junction bases unmatched: 8. The CDR3 is made up of 18 amino acids. The CDR3 is CASSLSSGGAVGANVLTF. The CDR3 region has the DNA TGTGCCAGCAGCCTATCTAGCGGGGGGGCGGTTGGGGCCAACGTCCTGACTTTC.